These 3 T cell receptor beta chains came from one sample sequenced in a study of shared T cell receptors in the human thymus. Profiled with immunoSEQ multiplex PCR; TCRdb holds only in-frame clones, not every one. The repertoire holds hundreds of thousands of clones, with 75% to 85% as singletons. This sample was also put to use in a study of human thymus T cells.

The sequenced sample consisted of thymocytes. The receptors were gathered from a boy under three years old with a congenital heart defect.

The genes are TRBV28 and TRBJ2-6; TRBD1 matches 9 bases. The CDR3 sequence is 19 residues long. With V trimmed by 5 bases and J by 0 bases, 11 bases remained unmatched. Germline CDR1 reads MDHEN; CDR2 reads SYDVKM. In DNA, the CDR3 is TGTGCCAGCAGTGTCATCCGGGACAGGGAGAACTCTGGGGCCAACGTCCTGACTTTC. Protein: CASSVIRDRENSGANVLTF.

The chain is built from TRBV30 and TRBJ2-7; 8 bases align to TRBD2. The V gene's germline CDR1 is GTSNPN and CDR2 SVGIG (reference sequence). CDR3 size: 15 residues. With V trimmed by 3 bases and J by 4 bases, 11 bases remained unmatched. This chain's CDR3 is CAWRRGAGGAYEQYF. The DNA of the CDR3 is TGTGCCTGGAGGCGCGGTGCGGGGGGAGCTTACGAGCAGTACTTC.

The chain uses TRBV4-1 and TRBJ2-7, with 9 bases that match TRBD1. Trimming at V came to 3 bases and at J to 3 bases, leaving 6 bases not matched to a gene. This CDR3 has 15 amino acids. Germline CDR1 and CDR2: MGHRA and YSYEKL. The CDR3 nucleotides are TGCGCCAGCAGCCAGAACAGGGGGCGAGGCTACGAGCAGTACTTC. Protein: CASSQNRGRGYEQYF.